The source of this TCR beta chain is a study of metastatic and nonmetastatic thyroid tumors (dated by TCRdb to 2018 to 2020). For context, the study as a whole: Repertoires were compared across peripheral blood and tumor or nodule tissue samples from malignant and benign thyroid patients. Points the paper makes about the study in general: In both blood and tumor samples, malignant tumors were reported to have significantly higher TCR beta diversity than benign nodules.

Library preparation used PCR. Sequenced using an Illumina HiSeq 4000. High-throughput sequencing was used to profile the TCR beta-chain CDR3 region of each patient. The authors' pipeline ran thus. The researchers built a classifier to tell apart papillary thyroid cancer patients with distant metastasis, based on CDR3 differences among clinicopathological groups. The Shannon index was used to measure repertoire diversity, and the Morisita-Horn index was used to measure how similar tumor and blood repertoires were. The raw public reads went through TCRdb reprocessing: fastp at Q25, MiXCR clone calling, in-frame beta chains kept. The authors' filters were not applied to this entry. This sample holds about 18,000 clones; less than 30% were observed only once. Approximately 25% of the sample is in the top ten clones. CDR1 and CDR2 are read off the germline V gene as ENHRY and SYGVKD. The CDR3, from cysteine to phenylalanine, totals 14 residues. Only the CDR3 part of the read is kept: 42 bases, read in frame from the first base. Clipping removes 11 bases from V and 5 bases from J, with 9 as the unmatched junction base count.

None of the patients had been given any treatment before thyroid surgery. Using T-cell receptor beta sequencing, the researchers looked back retrospectively at clinical samples from patients, gathered between the early 2010s and the late 2010s. With regard to this clone: The specificity of this receptor is unknown. Qualities for individual bases were not recorded, and no much larger clone is one base off.

The sample consisted of tumor tissue. The TCR sequence derives from a male donor with papillary thyroid cancer or a benign thyroid nodule (not recorded which). Some clones in this sample may be carry-over from other donors' samples. The chain employs TRBV10-3 and TRBJ1-5; the central 10 bases match TRBD1. In nucleotides, the sequence is TGTGCCGGGCGGGGACAGGGGAAAGATCAGCCCCAGCATTTT. This translates into CAGRGQGKDQPQHF.